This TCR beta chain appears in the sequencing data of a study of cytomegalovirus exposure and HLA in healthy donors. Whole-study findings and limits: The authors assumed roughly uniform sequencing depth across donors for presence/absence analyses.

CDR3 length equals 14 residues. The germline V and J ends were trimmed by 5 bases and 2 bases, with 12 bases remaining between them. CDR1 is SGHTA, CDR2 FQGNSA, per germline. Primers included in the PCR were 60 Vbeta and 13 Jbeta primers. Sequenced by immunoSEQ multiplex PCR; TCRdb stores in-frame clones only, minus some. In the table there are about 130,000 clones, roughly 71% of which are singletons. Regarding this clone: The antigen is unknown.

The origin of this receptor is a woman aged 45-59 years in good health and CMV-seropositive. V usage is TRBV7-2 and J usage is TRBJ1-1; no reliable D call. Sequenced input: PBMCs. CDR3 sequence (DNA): TGTGCCAGCAGCCAGGAAAACAGAAACACTGAAGCTTTCTTT. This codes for CASSQENRNTEAFF.